This T cell receptor beta chain was sequenced in a study of response to subunit inactivated influenza vaccine. Study observations and caveats: The authors put forward the suggestion that each seasonal influenza vaccination may bring in only a limited number of new T cells.

Germline assignment: CDR1 SNHLY and CDR2 FYNNEI. This CDR3 region has 15 residues. Trimming removed 2 bases from V and 5 bases from J, with 15 bases in between. This clonotype was detected only a few times. Its antigen is still unknown. TCRdb fed the RT-PCR reads into MiXCR, producing one record per CDR3 protein. This table holds 250,000 to 350,000 distinct CDR3 sequences, 20% to 25% found once. The chain carries TRBV2 and TRBJ2-5; D may match TRBD1 or TRBD2 (6 bases each). The receptor comes from a man aged 45 to 75 who received an inactivated influenza vaccine. Sequencing used PBMCs from blood, obtained less than 22 months after vaccination. The CDR3 is CASSEWGAHGETQYF. CDR3 nucleotide sequence: TGTGCCAGCAGTGAATGGGGGGCACATGGCGAGACCCAGTACTTC.